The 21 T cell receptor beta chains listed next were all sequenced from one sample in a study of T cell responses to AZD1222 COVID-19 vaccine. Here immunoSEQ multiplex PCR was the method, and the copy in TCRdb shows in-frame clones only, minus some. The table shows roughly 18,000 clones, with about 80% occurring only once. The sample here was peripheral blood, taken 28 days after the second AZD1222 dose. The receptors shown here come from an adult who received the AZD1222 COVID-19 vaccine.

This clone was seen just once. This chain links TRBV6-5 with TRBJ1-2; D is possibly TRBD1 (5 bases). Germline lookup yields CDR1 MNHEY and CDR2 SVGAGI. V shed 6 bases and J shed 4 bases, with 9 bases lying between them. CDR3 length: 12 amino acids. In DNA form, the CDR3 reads TGTGCCAGCAGAGAGGGGATCTATGGCTACACCTTC. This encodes CASREGIYGYTF.

The CDR3 here is CASSLGLAGTDTQYF. As DNA, the CDR3 is TGCGCCAGCAGCTTGGGGCTAGCGGGAACAGATACGCAGTATTTT. The J gene is TRBJ2-3, the V gene TRBV5-1; 9 nucleotides match TRBD2. Germline V gives CDR1 SGHRS, CDR2 YFSETQ. This CDR3 contains 15 residues. The trim removed 0 bases at V and 3 bases at J, leaving 2 bases unmatched. The full variable domain, completed using reference TRBV5-1 and TRBJ2-3, is KAGVTQTPRYLIKTRGQQVTLSCSPISGHRSVSWYQQTPGQGLQFLFEYFSETQRNKGNFPGRFSGRQFSNSRSEMNVSTLELGDSALYLCASSLGLAGTDTQYFGPGTRLTVL.

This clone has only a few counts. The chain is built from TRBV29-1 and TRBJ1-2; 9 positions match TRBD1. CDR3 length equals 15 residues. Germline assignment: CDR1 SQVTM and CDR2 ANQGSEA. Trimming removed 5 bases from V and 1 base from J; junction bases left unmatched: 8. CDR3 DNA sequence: TGCAGCGTTTTTCTCACGGGACAGGGTAACTATGGCTACACCTTC. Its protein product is CSVFLTGQGNYGYTF. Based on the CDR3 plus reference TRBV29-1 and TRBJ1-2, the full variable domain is SAVISQKPSRDICQRGTSLTIQCQVDSQVTMMFWYRQQPGQSLTLIATANQGSEATYESGFVIDKFPISRPNLTFSTLTVSNMSPEDSSIYLCSVFLTGQGNYGYTFGSGTRLTVV.

In nucleotides, the CDR3 is TGTGCCAGCAGCGCAACCGGGACACCGCGGGGCAATGAGCAGTTCTTC. It encodes CASSATGTPRGNEQFF. This chain connects TRBV9 to TRBJ2-1, with D perhaps given as TRBD1 or TRBD2 (6 bases each). In germline, CDR1 is SGDLS, CDR2 YYNGEE. The CDR3 is 16 residues long. The ends were cut back, 3 bases at V and 6 bases at J, with 19 bases in the middle.

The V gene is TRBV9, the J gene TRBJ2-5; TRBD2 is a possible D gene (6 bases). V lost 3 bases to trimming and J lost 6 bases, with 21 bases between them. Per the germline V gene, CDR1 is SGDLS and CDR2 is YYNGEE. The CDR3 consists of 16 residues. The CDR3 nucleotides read TGTGCCAGCAGCGAGGGGTTGGGGGGAGGAAGTAAGACCCAGTACTTC. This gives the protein CASSEGLGGGSKTQYF.

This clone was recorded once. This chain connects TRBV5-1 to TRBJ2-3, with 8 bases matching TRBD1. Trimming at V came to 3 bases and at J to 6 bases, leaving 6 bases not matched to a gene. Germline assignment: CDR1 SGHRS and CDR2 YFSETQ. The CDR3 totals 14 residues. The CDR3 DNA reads TGCGCCAGCAGCTCTAGGACAGGGATGGATACGCAGTATTTT. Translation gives CASSSRTGMDTQYF.

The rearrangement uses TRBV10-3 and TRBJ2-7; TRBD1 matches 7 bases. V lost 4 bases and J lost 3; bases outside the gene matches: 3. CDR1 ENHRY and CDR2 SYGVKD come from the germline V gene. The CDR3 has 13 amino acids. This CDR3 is CAISGGQLYEQYF. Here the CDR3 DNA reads TGTGCCATCAGTGGGGGACAGCTCTACGAGCAGTACTTC.

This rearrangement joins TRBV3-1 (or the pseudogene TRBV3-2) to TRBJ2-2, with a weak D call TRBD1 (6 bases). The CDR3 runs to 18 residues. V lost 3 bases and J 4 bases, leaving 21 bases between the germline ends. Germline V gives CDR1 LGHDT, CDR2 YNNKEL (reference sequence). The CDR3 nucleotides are TGTGCCAGCAGCCATCTCCAACAGGGCAGGGACGTCACCGGGGAGCTGTTTTTT. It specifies CASSHLQQGRDVTGELFF.

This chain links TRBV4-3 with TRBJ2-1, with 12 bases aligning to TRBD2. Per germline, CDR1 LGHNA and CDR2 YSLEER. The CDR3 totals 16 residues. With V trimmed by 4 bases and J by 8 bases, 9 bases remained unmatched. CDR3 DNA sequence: TGCGCCAGCAGCCCCCCATCTAGCGGGGGGGCCCATGAGCAGTTCTTC. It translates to CASSPPSSGGAHEQFF.

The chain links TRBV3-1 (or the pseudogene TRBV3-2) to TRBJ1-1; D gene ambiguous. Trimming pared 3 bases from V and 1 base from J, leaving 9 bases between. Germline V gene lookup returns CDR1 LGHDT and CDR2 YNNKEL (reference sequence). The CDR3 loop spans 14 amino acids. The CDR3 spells CASSHGTGNTEAFF. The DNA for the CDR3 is TGTGCCAGCAGCCACGGAACTGGGAACACTGAAGCTTTCTTT.

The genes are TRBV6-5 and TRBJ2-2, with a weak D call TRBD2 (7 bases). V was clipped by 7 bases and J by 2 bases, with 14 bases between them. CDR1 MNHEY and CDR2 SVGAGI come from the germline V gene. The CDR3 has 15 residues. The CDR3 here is CASMGGDKNTGELFF. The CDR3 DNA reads TGTGCCAGCATGGGGGGGGACAAAAACACCGGGGAGCTGTTTTTT.

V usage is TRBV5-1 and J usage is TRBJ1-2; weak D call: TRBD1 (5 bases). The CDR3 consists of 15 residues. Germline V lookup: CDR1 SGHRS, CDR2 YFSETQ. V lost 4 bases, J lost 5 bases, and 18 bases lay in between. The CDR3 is CASSEAAGGKYGYTF. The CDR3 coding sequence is TGCGCCAGCAGCGAAGCCGCGGGGGGGAAATATGGCTACACCTTC. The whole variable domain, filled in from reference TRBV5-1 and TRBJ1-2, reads KAGVTQTPRYLIKTRGQQVTLSCSPISGHRSVSWYQQTPGQGLQFLFEYFSETQRNKGNFPGRFSGRQFSNSRSEMNVSTLELGDSALYLCASSEAAGGKYGYTFGSGTRLTVV.

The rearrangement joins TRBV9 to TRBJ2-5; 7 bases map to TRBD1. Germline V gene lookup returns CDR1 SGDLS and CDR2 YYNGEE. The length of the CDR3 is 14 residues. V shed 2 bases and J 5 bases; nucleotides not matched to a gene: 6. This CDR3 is CASSVGSGGETQYF. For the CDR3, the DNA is TGTGCCAGCAGCGTGGGTTCAGGGGGTGAGACCCAGTACTTC.

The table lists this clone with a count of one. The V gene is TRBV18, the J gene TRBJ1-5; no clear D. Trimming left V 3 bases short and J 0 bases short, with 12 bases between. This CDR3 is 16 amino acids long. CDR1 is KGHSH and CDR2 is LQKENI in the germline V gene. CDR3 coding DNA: TGTGCCAGCTCACCTAGACTCGTCCATAGCAATCAGCCCCAGCATTTT. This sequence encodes CASSPRLVHSNQPQHF.

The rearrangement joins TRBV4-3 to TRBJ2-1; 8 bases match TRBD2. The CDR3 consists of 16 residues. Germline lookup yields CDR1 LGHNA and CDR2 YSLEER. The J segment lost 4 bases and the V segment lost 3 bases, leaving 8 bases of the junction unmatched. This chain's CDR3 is CASSQGAAGGYNEQFF. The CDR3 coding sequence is TGCGCCAGCAGCCAGGGGGCGGCGGGGGGATACAATGAGCAGTTCTTC.

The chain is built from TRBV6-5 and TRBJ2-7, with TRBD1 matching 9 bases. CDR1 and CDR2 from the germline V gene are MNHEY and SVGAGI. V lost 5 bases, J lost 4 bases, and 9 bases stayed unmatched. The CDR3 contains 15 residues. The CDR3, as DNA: TGTGCCAGCAGTCCTAGGACAGGGGAGATGTACGAGCAGTACTTC. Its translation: CASSPRTGEMYEQYF.

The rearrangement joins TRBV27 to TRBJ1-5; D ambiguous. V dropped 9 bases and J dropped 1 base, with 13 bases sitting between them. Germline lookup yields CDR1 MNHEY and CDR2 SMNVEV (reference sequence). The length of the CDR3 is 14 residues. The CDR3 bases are TGTGCCAGTGGGAAGAGCTCGAGCAATCAGCCCCAGCATTTT. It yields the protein CASGKSSSNQPQHF.

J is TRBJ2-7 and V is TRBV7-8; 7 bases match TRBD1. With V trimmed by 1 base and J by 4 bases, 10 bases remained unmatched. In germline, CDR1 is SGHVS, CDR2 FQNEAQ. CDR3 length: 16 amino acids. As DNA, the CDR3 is TGTGCCAGCAGCTTAGAGGTTACGACAGGGCGTTACGAGCAGTACTTC. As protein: CASSLEVTTGRYEQYF. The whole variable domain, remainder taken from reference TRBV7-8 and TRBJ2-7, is GAGVSQSPRYKVAKRGQDVALRCDPISGHVSLFWYQQALGQGPEFLTYFQNEAQLDKSGLPSDRFFAERPEGSVSTLKIQRTQQEDSAVYLCASSLEVTTGRYEQYFGPGTRLTVT.

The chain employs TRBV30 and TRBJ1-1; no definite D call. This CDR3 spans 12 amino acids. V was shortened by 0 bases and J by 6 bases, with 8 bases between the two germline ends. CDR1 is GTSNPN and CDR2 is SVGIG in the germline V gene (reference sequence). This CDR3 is CAWSVLGAEAFF. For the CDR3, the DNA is TGTGCCTGGAGTGTACTAGGAGCTGAAGCTTTCTTT. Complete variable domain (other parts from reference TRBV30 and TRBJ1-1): SQTIHQWPATLVQPVGSPLSLECTVEGTSNPNLYWYRQAAGRGLQLLFYSVGIGQISSEVPQNLSASRPQDRQFILSSKKLLLSDSGFYLCAWSVLGAEAFFGQGTRLTVV.

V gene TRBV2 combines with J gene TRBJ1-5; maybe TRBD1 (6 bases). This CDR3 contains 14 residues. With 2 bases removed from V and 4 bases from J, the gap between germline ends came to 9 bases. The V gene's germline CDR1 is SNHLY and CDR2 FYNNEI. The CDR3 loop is CASSEFQGNQPQHF. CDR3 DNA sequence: TGTGCCAGCAGTGAATTTCAGGGGAATCAGCCCCAGCATTTT.

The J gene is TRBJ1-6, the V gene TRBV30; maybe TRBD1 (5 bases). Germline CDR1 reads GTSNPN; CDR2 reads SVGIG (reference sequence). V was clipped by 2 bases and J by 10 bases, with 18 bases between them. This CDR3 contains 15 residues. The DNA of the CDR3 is TGTGCCTGGAGTCGAGGGGCTCCCCTATACTCACCCCTCCACTTT. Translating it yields CAWSRGAPLYSPLHF.